The 9 T cell receptor beta chains given below trace back to one sample, sequenced in a study of regulatory T cells in long-lasting Graves disease. CDR3 regions were amplified by Arm-PCR using iRepertoire HTBI primers to build TCR beta libraries. Via MiXCR, TCRdb re-called the multiplex PCR reads, giving one row per CDR3 protein. The data show 520,000 or so distinct CDR3 sequences, 12% seen once. Specified time point: newly diagnosed GD, antithyroid drugs for less than 3 months. There was RNA extracted from PBMCs, and the TCR library was made from it. This sample also belongs to another study, concerning T cells in Graves' hyperthyroidism and ophthalmopathy.

The starting material was peripheral blood mononuclear cells (PBMCs), obtained at new diagnosis, from a patient treated with antithyroid drugs. All receptors derive from a woman aged 30 to 39 with Graves disease.

The chain links TRBV20-1 to TRBJ2-7, with D perhaps matching TRBD1 (6 bases). Trimming cost V 5 bases and J 0 bases, with 17 bases left between them. The CDR3 contains 15 residues. Germline CDR1 and CDR2: DFQATT and SNEGSKA (reference sequence). This chain's CDR3 is CSADPGESLSYEQYF. CDR3 DNA: TGCAGTGCTGATCCAGGGGAGTCCCTCTCCTACGAGCAGTACTTC.

Many counts were recorded for this clonotype. V is TRBV12-3 or TRBV12-4 and J is TRBJ1-2; TRBD1 matches 7 bases. With 7 bases clipped from V and 0 bases from J, the junction kept 5 bases outside the gene matches. There are 14 residues in the CDR3. Here the CDR3 reads CASNNRGANYGYTF. CDR3 coding DNA: TGTGCCAGCAACAACAGGGGAGCTAACTATGGCTACACCTTC.

The rearrangement links TRBV6-2 or TRBV6-3 to TRBJ2-3; D is uncertain. Trimming shortened V by 0 bases and J by 2 bases, and 6 bases separated the two germline ends. Looked up from germline, CDR1 is MNHEY and CDR2 is SVGEGT. This CDR3 contains 14 residues. The CDR3 bases are TGTGCCAGCAGTTACTCGGCCCTCACAGATACGCAGTATTTT. It translates to CASSYSALTDTQYF.

The rearrangement uses TRBV15 and TRBJ2-3, with D perhaps matching TRBD2 (5 bases). CDR3 length equals 15 residues. Trimming cost V 1 base and J 8 bases, with 16 bases left between them. Looked up from germline, CDR1 is LNHNV and CDR2 is YYDKDF (reference sequence). The CDR3 DNA sequence: TGTGCCACCAGCAGAGGCACTAGTACTGAGGGTACGCAGTATTTT. It codes for CATSRGTSTEGTQYF.

For this clonotype: A much bigger clone sits one base away, suggesting this may be a read error. This rearrangement joins TRBV18 to TRBJ2-7; 7 nucleotides match TRBD1. Germline CDR1 KGHSH, CDR2 LQKENI. The CDR3 length is 13 residues. The DNA of the CDR3 is TGTACCAGCTCACCAGACAGGGCGGGCGAGCAGTACTTC. It codes for CTSSPDRAGEQYF.

This clonotype was counted ten times or more. This rearrangement joins TRBV11-2 to TRBJ2-5; D is ambiguous. CDR1 and CDR2 from the germline V gene are SGHAT and FQNNGV. Deletions cut 1 base from V and 1 base from J, with 10 bases between. The CDR3 is made up of 15 amino acids. CDR3 residues: CASSLGTGLQETQYF. DNA of the CDR3: TGTGCCAGCAGCTTAGGGACGGGCCTCCAAGAGACCCAGTACTTC.

This clonotype occurred many times. The CDR3 region is CSARVLAGVSSYNEQFF. For the CDR3, the DNA is TGCAGTGCTAGAGTTTTGGCGGGAGTTAGCTCCTACAATGAGCAGTTCTTC. The V gene is TRBV20-1, the J gene TRBJ2-1, with 7 bases aligning to TRBD2. Per the germline V gene, CDR1 is DFQATT and CDR2 is SNEGSKA (reference sequence). This CDR3 has 17 residues. J lost 0 bases, V lost 1 base, and 9 bases had no gene match.

In this sample, this clonotype turned up many times. The J gene is TRBJ2-3, the V gene TRBV6-1; D is unresolved. The CDR3 contains 15 residues. CDR1 and CDR2 (germline): MNHNS, SASEGT. V lost 5 bases and J 4 bases, leaving 16 bases between the germline ends. DNA of the CDR3: TGTGCCAGCAGTATCCGCCCTACCAGCCCAGATACGCAGTATTTT. Residues: CASSIRPTSPDTQYF.

Remarks on this clonotype: Given a much more abundant clone one base away, this may be a read error. This chain connects TRBV7-3 to TRBJ2-5, with D tentatively TRBD2 (6 bases). Germline values: CDR1 SGHTA, CDR2 FQGTGA. CDR3 length equals 14 residues. CDR3 sequence: CTSSFREPQETQYF. DNA for the CDR3: TGTACCAGCAGCTTCCGGGAGCCCCAAGAGACCCAGTACTTC.